A single T cell receptor (beta chain) is shown here with its context. Clones were read by immunoSEQ multiplex PCR, and TCRdb kept only the in-frame ones, dropping some. The sample carries approximately 39,000 clones, 85% to 95% recorded once. This CDR3 has 15 residues. The ends were cut back, 4 bases at V and 3 bases at J, with 14 bases in the middle. CDR1 is SGHKS, CDR2 YYEKEE, per germline (reference sequence). This sample was taken from a study of T cell changes during pregnancy in multiple sclerosis. This sequence joins TRBV5-5 and TRBJ1-5, with D tentatively TRBD1 (5 bases). This sequence was found in a female donor with multiple sclerosis, enrolled in a pregnancy study. Sequences were obtained from PBMCs (not recorded whether the cells were cultured). CDR3 coding DNA: TGTGCCAGCAGCACGGGGGGATATGACAATCAGCCCCAGCATTTT. It specifies CASSTGGYDNQPQHF.